This T cell receptor beta chain was obtained from a study of control samples from healthy donors and cancer patients. With respect to this clone: Compared with germline, one end of the junction differs, possibly owing to a read error. Other DNA sequences from this sample encode an identical CDR3 as well.

Sequenced by immunoSEQ multiplex PCR; TCRdb stores in-frame clones only, minus some. The table includes 150,000 or so clones, 94% detected once. This CDR3 region has 13 residues. Germline loops: CDR1 GTSNPN, CDR2 SVGIG (reference sequence). This clonotype was obtained from a man aged 40-49 years in good health. The V and J genes are TRBV30 and TRBJ2-7, with D possibly TRBD2 on 7 matching bases. The sequencing sample was made of blood. CDR3 sequence (DNA): TGTGCCTGGAGTCAAGGGGGGCGGGGGCTCTCGAACTTC. It encodes CAWSQGGRGLSNF.